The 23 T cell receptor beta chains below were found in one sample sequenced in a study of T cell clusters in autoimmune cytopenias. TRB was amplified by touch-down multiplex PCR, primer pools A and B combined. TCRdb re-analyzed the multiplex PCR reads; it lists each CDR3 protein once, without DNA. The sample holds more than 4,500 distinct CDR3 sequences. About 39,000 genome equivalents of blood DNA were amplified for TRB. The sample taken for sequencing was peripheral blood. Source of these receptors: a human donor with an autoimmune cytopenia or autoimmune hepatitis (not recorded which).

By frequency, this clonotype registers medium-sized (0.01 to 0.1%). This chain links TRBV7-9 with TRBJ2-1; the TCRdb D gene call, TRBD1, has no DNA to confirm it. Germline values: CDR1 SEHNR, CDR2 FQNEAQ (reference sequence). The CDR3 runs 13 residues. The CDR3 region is CASTPVTNNEQFF.

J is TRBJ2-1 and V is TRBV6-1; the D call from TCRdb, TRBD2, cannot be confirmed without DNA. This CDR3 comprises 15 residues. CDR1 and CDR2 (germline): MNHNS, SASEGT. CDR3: CASSGTSGGYNEQFF.

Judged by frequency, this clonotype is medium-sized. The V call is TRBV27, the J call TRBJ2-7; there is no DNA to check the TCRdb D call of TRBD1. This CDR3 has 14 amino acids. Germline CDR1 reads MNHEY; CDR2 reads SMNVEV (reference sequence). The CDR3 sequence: CASSWIGTDYEQYF.

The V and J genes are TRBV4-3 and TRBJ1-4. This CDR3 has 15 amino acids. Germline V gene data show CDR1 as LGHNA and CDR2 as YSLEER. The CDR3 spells CASSQDYLAAGKLFF.

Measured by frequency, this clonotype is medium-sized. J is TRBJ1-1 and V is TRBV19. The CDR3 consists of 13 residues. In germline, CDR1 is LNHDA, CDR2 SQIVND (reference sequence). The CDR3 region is CASSIGKSTEAFF.

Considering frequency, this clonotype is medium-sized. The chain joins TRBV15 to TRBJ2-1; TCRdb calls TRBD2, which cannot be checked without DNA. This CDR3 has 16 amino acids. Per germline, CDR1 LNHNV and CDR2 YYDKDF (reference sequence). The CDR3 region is CATSRDSAGNYNEQFF.

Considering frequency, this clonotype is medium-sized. CDR3 protein: CASSYALGHNSPLHF. The V call is TRBV6-5, the J call TRBJ1-6. This CDR3 comprises 15 residues. CDR1 and CDR2 (germline): MNHEY, SVGAGI.

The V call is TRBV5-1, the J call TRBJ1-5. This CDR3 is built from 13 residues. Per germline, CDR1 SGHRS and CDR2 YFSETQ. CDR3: CASSLDVNQPQHF.

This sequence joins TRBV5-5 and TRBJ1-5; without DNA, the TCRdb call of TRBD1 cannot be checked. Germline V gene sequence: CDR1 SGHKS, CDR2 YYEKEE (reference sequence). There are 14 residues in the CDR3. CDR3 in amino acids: CASRRRDRDQPQHF.

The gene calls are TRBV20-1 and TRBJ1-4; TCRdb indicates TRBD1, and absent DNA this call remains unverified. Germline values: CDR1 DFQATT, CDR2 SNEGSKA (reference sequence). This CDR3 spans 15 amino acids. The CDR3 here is CSAKGTGPVRGKLFF.

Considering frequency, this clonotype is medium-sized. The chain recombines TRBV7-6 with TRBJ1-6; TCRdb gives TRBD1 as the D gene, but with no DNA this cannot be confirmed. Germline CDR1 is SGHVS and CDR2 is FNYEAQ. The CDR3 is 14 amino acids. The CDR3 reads CASSLLGKGSPLHF.

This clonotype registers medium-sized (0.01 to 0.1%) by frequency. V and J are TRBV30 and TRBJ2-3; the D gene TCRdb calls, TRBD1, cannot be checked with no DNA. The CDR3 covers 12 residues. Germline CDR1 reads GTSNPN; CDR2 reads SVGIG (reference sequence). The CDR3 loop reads CAWSQGTDTQYF. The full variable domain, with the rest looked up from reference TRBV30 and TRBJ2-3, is SQTIHQWPATLVQPVGSPLSLECTVEGTSNPNLYWYRQAAGRGLQLLFYSVGIGQISSEVPQNLSASRPQDRQFILSSKKLLLSDSGFYLCAWSQGTDTQYFGPGTRLTVL.

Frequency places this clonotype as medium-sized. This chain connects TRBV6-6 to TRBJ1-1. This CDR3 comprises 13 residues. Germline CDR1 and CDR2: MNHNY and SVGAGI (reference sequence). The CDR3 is CASSSVENTEAFF.

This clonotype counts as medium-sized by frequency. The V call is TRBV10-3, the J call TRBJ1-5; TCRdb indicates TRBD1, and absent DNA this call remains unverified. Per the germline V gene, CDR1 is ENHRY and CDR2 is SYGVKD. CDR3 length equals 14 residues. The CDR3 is CATSGLTGDQPQHF.

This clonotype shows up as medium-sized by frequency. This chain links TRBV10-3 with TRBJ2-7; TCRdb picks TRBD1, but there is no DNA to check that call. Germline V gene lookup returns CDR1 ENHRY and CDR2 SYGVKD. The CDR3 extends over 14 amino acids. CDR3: CAIRPGQGGGEQYF.

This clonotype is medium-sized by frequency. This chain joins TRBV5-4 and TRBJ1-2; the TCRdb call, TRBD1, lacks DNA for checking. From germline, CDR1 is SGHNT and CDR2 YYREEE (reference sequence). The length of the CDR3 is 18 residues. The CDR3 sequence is CASSFSSSLHGTGYGYTF. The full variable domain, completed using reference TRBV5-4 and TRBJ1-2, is ETGVTQSPTHLIKTRGQQVTLRCSSQSGHNTVSWYQQALGQGPQFIFQYYREEENGRGNFPPRFSGLQFPNYSSELNVNALELDDSALYLCASSFSSSLHGTGYGYTFGSGTRLTVV.

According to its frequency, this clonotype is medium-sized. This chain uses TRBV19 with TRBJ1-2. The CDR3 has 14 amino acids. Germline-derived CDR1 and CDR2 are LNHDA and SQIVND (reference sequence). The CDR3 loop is CASSLGGTRVRYTF. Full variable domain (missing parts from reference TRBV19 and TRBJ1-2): DGGITQSPKYLFRKEGQNVTLSCEQNLNHDAMYWYRQDPGQGLRLIYYSQIVNDFQKGDIAEGYSVSREKKESFPLTVTSAQKNPTAFYLCASSLGGTRVRYTFGSGTRLTVV.

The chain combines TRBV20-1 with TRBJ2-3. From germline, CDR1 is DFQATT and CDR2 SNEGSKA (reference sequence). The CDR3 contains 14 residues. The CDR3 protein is CSQLGPTDTDTQYF.

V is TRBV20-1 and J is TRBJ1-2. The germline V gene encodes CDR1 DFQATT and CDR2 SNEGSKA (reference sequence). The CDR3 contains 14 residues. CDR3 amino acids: CSARVPGQKYGYTF.

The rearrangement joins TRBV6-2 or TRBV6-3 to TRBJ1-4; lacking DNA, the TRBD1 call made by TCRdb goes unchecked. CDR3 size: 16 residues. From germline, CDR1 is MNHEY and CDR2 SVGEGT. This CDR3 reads CASRIDRVATNEKLFF.

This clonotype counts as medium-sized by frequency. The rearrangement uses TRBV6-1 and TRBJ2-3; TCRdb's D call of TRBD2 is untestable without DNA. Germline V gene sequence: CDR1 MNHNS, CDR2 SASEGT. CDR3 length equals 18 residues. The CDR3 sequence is CASRGGLAGAASTDTQYF.

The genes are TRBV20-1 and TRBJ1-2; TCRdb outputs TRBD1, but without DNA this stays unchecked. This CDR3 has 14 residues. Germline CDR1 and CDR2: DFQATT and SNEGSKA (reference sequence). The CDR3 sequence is CSGSRQGLDYGYTF.

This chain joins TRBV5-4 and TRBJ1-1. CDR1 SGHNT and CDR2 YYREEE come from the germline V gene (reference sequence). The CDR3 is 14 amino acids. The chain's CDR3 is CASSLEGRATEAFF.